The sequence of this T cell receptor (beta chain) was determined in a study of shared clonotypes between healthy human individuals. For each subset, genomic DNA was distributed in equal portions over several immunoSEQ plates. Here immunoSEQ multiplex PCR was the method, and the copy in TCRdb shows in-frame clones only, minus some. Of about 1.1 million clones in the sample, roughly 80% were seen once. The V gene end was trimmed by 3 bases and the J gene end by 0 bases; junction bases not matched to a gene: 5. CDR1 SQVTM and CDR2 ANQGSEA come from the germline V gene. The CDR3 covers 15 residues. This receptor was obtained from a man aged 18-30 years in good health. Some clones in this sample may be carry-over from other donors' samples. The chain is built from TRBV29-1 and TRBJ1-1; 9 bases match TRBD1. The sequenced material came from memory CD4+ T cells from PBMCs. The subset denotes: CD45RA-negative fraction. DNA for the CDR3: TGCAGCGTTGATCAGACAGGGGGGATGAACACTGAAGCTTTCTTT. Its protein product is CSVDQTGGMNTEAFF.